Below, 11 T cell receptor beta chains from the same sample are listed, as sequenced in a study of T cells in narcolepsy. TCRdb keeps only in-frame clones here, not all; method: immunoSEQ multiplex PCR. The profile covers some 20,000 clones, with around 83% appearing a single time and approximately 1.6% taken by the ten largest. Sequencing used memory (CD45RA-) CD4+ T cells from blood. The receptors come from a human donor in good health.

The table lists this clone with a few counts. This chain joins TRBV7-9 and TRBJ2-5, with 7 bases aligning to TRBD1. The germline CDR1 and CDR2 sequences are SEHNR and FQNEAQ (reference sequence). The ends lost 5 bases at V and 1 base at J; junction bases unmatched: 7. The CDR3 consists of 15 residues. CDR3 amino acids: CASSPGTDFQETQYF. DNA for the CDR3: TGTGCCAGCAGCCCCGGGACAGATTTCCAAGAGACCCAGTACTTC. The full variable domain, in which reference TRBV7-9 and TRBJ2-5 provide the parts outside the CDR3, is DTGVSQNPRHKITKRGQNVTFRCDPISEHNRLYWYRQTLGQGPEFLTYFQNEAQLEKSRLLSDRFSAERPKGSFSTLEIQRTEQGDSAMYLCASSPGTDFQETQYFGPGTRLLVL.

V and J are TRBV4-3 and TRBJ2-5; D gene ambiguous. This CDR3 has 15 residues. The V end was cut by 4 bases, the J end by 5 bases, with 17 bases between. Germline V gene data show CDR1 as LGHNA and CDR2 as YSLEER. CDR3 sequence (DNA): TGCGCCAGCAGCCGCCACCTAGGGTCCGATGAGACCCAGTACTTC. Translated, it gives CASSRHLGSDETQYF.

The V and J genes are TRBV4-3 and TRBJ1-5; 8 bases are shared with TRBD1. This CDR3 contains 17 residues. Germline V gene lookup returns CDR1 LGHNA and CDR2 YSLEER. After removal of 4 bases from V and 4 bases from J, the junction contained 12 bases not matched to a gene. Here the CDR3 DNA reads TGCGCCAGCAGCCCCGGCAGCCAGGGGGCAGGTAATCAGCCCCAGCATTTT. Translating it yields CASSPGSQGAGNQPQHF.

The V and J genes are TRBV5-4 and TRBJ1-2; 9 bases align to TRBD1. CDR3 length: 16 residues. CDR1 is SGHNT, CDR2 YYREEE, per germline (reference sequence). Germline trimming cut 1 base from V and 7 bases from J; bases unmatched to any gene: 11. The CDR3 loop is CASSLNSGTGFVGYTF. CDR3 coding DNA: TGTGCCAGCAGCTTGAACTCAGGGACAGGGTTCGTTGGCTACACCTTC.

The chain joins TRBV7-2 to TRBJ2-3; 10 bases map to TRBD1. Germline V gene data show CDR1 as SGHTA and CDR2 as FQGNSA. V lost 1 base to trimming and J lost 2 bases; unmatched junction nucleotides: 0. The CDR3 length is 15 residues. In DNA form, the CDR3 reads TGTGCCAGCAGCTTAGGACAGGGGGCCACAGATACGCAGTATTTT. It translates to CASSLGQGATDTQYF.

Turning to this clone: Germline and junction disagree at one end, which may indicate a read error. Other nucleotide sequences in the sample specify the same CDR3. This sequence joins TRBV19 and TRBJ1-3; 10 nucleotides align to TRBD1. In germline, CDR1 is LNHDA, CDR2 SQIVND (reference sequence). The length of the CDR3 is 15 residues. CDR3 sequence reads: CASSGTGASGNTIYF. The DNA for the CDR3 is TGCGCCAGTAGTGGGACAGGGGCTTCTGGAAACACCATATATTTT.

The CDR3 loop is CASSIHAGTGIEEQYF. In DNA, the CDR3 is TGTGCCAGTAGTATCCACGCCGGGACAGGAATTGAGGAGCAGTACTTC. This chain connects TRBV19 to TRBJ2-7; 8 bases map to TRBD1. Looked up from germline, CDR1 is LNHDA and CDR2 is SQIVND (reference sequence). V shed 3 bases, J shed 7 bases, and the junction held 14 bases outside the gene matches. The CDR3 consists of 16 residues.

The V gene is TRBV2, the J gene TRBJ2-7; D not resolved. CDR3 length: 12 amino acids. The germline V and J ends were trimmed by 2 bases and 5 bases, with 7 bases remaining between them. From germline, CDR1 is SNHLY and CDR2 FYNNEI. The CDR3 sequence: CASSEIFDEQYF. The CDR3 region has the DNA TGTGCCAGCAGTGAAATCTTTGACGAGCAGTACTTC. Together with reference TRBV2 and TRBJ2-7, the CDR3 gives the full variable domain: EPEVTQTPSHQVTQMGQEVILRCVPISNHLYFYWYRQILGQKVEFLVSFYNNEISEKSEIFDDQFSVERPDGSNFTLKIRSTKLEDSAMYFCASSEIFDEQYFGPGTRLTVT.

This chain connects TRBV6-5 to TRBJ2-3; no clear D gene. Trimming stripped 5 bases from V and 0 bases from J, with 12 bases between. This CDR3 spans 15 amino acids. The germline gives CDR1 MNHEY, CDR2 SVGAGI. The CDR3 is CASSLDASSTDTQYF. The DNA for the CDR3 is TGTGCCAGCAGTCTTGACGCTTCTAGCACAGATACGCAGTATTTT.

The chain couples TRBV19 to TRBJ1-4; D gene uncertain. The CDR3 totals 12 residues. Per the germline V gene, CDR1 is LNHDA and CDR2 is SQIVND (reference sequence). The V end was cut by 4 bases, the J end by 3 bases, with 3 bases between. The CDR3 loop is CASSKANEKLFF. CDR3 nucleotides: TGTGCCAGTAGTAAGGCTAATGAAAAACTGTTTTTT.

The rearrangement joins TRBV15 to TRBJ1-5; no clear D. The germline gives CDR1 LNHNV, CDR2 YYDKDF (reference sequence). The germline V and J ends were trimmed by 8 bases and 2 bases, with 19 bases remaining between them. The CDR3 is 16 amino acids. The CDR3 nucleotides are TGTGCCACCCTTCGGGCTCGGGTATCGTGCAATCAGCCCCAGCATTTT. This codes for CATLRARVSCNQPQHF.